A single T cell receptor beta chain is shown here with its context. The antigen is unknown. Germline V gene lookup returns CDR1 MDHEN and CDR2 SYDVKM. V shed 2 bases and J shed 2 bases, with 19 bases lying between them. This CDR3 has 17 amino acids. The data stem from a study of shared clonotypes between healthy human individuals. Broader study findings: Non-shared clonotypes had lower generation probabilities than clonotypes shared by all four sorted-subset donors.

Profiling relied on immunoSEQ multiplex PCR, and the TCRdb table lists in-frame clones only, not all of them. The repertoire has a few hundred thousand clones, 97% of them found once; the top ten carry roughly 0.055%. The sequenced sample consisted of naive CD4+ T cells sorted from blood. Subset of the sample: CD45RA+ positively selected. The chain combines TRBV28 with TRBJ2-7; D possibly corresponds to TRBD2 (7 bases). This clonotype originated in a woman in her twenties or thirties in good health. The CDR3 sequence: CASSLDQGRASPYEQYF. The CDR3 DNA reads TGTGCCAGCAGTTTAGACCAGGGGAGGGCCTCCCCCTACGAGCAGTACTTC.